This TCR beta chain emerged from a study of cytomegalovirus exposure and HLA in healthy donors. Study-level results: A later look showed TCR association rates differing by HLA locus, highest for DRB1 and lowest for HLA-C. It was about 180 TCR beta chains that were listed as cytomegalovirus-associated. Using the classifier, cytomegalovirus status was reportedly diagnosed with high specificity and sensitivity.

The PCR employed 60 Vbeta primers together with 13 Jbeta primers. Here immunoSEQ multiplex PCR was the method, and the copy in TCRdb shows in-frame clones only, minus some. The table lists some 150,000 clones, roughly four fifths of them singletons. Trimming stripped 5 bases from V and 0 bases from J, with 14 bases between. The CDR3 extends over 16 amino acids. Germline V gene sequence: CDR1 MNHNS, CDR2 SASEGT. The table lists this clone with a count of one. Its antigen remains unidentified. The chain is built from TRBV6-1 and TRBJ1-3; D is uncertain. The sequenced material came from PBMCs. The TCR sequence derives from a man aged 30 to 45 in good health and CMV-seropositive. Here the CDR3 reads CASSKDPSYSGNTIYF. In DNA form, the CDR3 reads TGTGCCAGCAGTAAAGACCCCTCCTACTCTGGAAACACCATATATTTT.